What follows are 10 T cell receptor beta chains derived from one specimen sequenced in a study of blood T cells in healthy people across ages. Sample-barcoded 5' priming and a J-beta primer mix drove a second PCR of 7 to 11 cycles. TCRdb redid the calling of the 5' RACE reads with MiXCR, one entry per CDR3 protein. The table includes around 1,000,000 distinct CDR3 sequences, almost 25% detected once. The same sample was also studied in work on T cells of mothers and their children.

What was sequenced was blood. The receptors stem from a girl under 10 years old in good health.

This clonotype has just a few counts. The V call is TRBV5-4, the J call TRBJ2-7, with 9 bases matching TRBD2. The CDR3 loop spans 14 amino acids. CDR1 and CDR2 from the germline V gene are SGHNT and YYREEE (reference sequence). Trimming cost V 3 bases and J 6 bases; bases outside gene matches: 7. This CDR3 reads CASSSGTSIGEQYF. In nucleotides, the CDR3 is TGTGCCAGCAGCTCCGGGACTAGCATTGGCGAGCAGTACTTC. The variable domain in full, with the rest retrieved from reference TRBV5-4 and TRBJ2-7, is ETGVTQSPTHLIKTRGQQVTLRCSSQSGHNTVSWYQQALGQGPQFIFQYYREEENGRGNFPPRFSGLQFPNYSSELNVNALELDDSALYLCASSSGTSIGEQYFGPGTRLTVT.

The rearrangement uses TRBV20-1 and TRBJ2-1; 8 bases are shared with TRBD1. The J call is uncertain, as TRBJ2-5 better fits the DNA end. Germline CDR1 DFQATT, CDR2 SNEGSKA (reference sequence). The CDR3 length is 14 residues. The CDR3 reads CSAKGDRRKETQYF. CDR3 sequence (DNA): TGCAGTGCTAAAGGGGACAGGCGGAAAGAGACCCAGTACTTC.

The rearrangement joins TRBV6-5 to TRBJ2-4, with D unclear. CDR3 length: 17 amino acids. Germline V gene lookup returns CDR1 MNHEY and CDR2 SVGAGI. Trimming shortened V by 2 bases and J by 0 bases, and 14 bases separated the two germline ends. The CDR3 nucleotides read TGTGCCAGCAGTTACGATAACTCAGACGTAGCCAAAAACATTCAGTACTTC. Encoded protein: CASSYDNSDVAKNIQYF.

This clonotype was observed a few times. The rearrangement joins TRBV21-1 to TRBJ2-3. TRBV21-1 corresponds to a pseudogene. The CDR3 consists of 9 residues. The CDR3, as DNA: TGTGCCAGCAGTGAGGGGCAGTATTTT. It is translated as CASSEGQYF.

The V call is TRBV12-3 or TRBV12-4, the J call TRBJ2-5, with D uncertain. The CDR3 is made up of 17 amino acids. Between the trimmed V and J ends, which lost 3 bases and 4 bases, there was a span of 21 bases. CDR3 residues: CASSLIAGGRGRETQYF. The CDR3 DNA sequence: TGTGCCAGCAGTTTGATCGCCGGCGGAAGAGGACGAGAGACCCAGTACTTC.

This chain links TRBV6-1 with TRBJ1-4; TRBD1 agrees at 7 bases. This CDR3 comprises 14 residues. Germline assignment: CDR1 MNHNS and CDR2 SASEGT. V lost 3 bases and J lost 8; bases outside the gene matches: 6. CDR3 residues: CASSDRGGGEKLFF. The CDR3 nucleotides read TGTGCCAGCAGTGACAGGGGGGGAGGAGAAAAACTGTTTTTT.

This clonotype was recorded a few times. This sequence joins TRBV14 and TRBJ2-5; 8 bases agree with TRBD2. The germline CDR1 and CDR2 sequences are SGHDN and FVKESK. J lost 11 bases, V lost 3 bases, and 11 bases had no gene match. The CDR3 contains 14 residues. Here the CDR3 reads CASSHWVSSGVQYF. CDR3 in DNA: TGTGCCAGCAGCCACTGGGTTAGTAGCGGGGTGCAGTACTTC.

V gene TRBV3-1 combines with J gene TRBJ2-5; D remains ambiguous. The J call may be incorrect, as the DNA end agrees better with TRBJ2-1. This CDR3 comprises 16 residues. Germline V lookup: CDR1 LGHDT, CDR2 YNNKEL (reference sequence). The CDR3 DNA reads as TGTGCCAGCAGCCCCCTGGGCTCCCTACGGACCAATGAGCAGTTCTTC. It translates to CASSPLGSLRTNEQFF.

The chain joins TRBV4-2 to TRBJ2-1; perhaps TRBD2 as D (6 bases). CDR1 and CDR2 from the germline V gene are LGHNA and YNFKEQ. This CDR3 has 16 residues. Trimming took off 4 bases at V and 3 bases at J, with 16 bases between the two ends. CDR3 coding DNA: TGTGCCAGCAGCCCAGGGACTGGACCAGACTACAATGAGCAGTTCTTC. Its translation: CASSPGTGPDYNEQFF.

The chain couples TRBV24-1 to TRBJ1-2; TRBD1 matches at 11 bases. Germline assignment: CDR1 KGHDR and CDR2 SFDVKD. V lost 5 bases, J lost 4 bases, and 8 bases stayed unmatched. The CDR3 totals 16 residues. As DNA, the CDR3 is TGTGCCACCAGTGTAGCGGCGGGACAGGGGGTCTATGGCTACACCTTC. As protein: CATSVAAGQGVYGYTF.